The present T cell receptor beta chain was sequenced within a study of T cell clonotyping in hematopoietic cell transplantation. Findings of the study overall: Recipient TCR diversity dropped after transplant; expanded clonotypes rose from day 30 to 180. At the given depth, recipient repertoires were over 95% de novo clonotypes.

Libraries were prepared by immunoSEQ multiplex PCR; TCRdb keeps only in-frame clonotypes and omits some of them. Of about 41,000 clones in the sample, 95% were seen once. As to this clone: Its antigen is still unknown.

The CDR3 is 14 residues long. The germline V gene has CDR1 SGHNT and CDR2 YYREEE (reference sequence). This clonotype originated in a man between 25 and 39 years old in good health. Some clones in this sample may be carry-over from other donors' samples. V usage is TRBV5-4 and J usage is TRBJ2-5, with D perhaps matching TRBD1 (6 bases). Matching the DNA end better, TRBJ2-7 makes the J call doubtful. Sequenced sample: peripheral blood mononuclear cells. The CDR3 spells CASSSGTSDYEQYF. CDR3 coding DNA: TGTGCCAGCAGCTCCGGGACATCGGACTACGAGCAGTACTTC.